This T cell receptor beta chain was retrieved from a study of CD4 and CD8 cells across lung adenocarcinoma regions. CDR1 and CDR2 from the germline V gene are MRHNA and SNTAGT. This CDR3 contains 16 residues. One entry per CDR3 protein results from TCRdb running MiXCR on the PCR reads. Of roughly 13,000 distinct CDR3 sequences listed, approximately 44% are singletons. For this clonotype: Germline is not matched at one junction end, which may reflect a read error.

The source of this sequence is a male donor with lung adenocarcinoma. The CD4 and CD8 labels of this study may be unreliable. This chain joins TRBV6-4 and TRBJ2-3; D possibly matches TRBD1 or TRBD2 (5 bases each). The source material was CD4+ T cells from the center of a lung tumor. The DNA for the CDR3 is TGTGCCAGCAGCGACTCGGGGCTACGAGCCAAAGATACGCAGTATTTT. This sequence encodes CASSDSGLRAKDTQYF.